The next 30 T cell receptor beta chains were all read from a single sample in a study of glioma-infiltrating T cells. TCR alpha and beta CDR3 regions were amplified from RNA using iRepertoire nested multiplex PCR. TCRdb re-called the multiplex PCR reads through MiXCR, storing one row per CDR3 protein. The sample has more than 85,000 distinct CDR3 sequences, 20% to 25% seen once. The sequencing sample was made of glioma tissue, nonneoplastic brain tissue, or PBMCs (not recorded which). The receptor set was obtained from a human donor with low-grade glioma or glioblastoma, undergoing nonglioma brain surgery, or in good health (not recorded which).

This clonotype showed up many times. The rearrangement links TRBV7-9 to TRBJ1-6; D is possibly TRBD1 (5 bases). CDR1 and CDR2 from the germline V gene are SEHNR and FQNEAQ (reference sequence). This CDR3 is built from 14 residues. Between the trimmed V and J ends, which lost 0 bases and 7 bases, there was a span of 7 bases. CDR3 DNA: TGTGCCAGCAGCTTAGCAGGGGAAAATTCACCCCTCCACTTT. It codes for CASSLAGENSPLHF.

This clonotype was recorded many times. The chain links TRBV20-1 to TRBJ2-7; 9 bases are shared with TRBD1. V shed 2 bases, J shed 0 bases, and the junction held 5 bases outside the gene matches. Germline assignment: CDR1 DFQATT and CDR2 SNEGSKA (reference sequence). CDR3 length: 15 amino acids. The CDR3 is CSARPRDRASYEQYF. DNA for the CDR3: TGCAGTGCTAGACCCCGGGACAGGGCCTCCTACGAGCAGTACTTC.

This clonotype came up a few times. This rearrangement joins TRBV12-3 or TRBV12-4 to TRBJ1-2; perhaps TRBD1 as D (6 bases). Trimming pared 7 bases from V and 6 bases from J, leaving 18 bases between. The CDR3 consists of 14 residues. CDR3 sequence: CASKTLAGANGYTF. The CDR3 DNA sequence: TGTGCCAGCAAGACCCTGGCGGGGGCGAATGGCTACACCTTC.

Many counts were recorded for this clonotype. In DNA, the CDR3 is TGTGCCACCAGTGATCCGAGACAGGGGGACACTGAAGCTTTCTTT. Translating gives CATSDPRQGDTEAFF. This rearrangement joins TRBV24-1 to TRBJ1-1; 9 nucleotides agree with TRBD1. The CDR3 is made up of 15 amino acids. Germline-derived CDR1 and CDR2 are KGHDR and SFDVKD. V was pared by 3 bases and J by 3 bases, with 4 bases of the junction left unmatched.

Of note for this clonotype: This sequence may be a read error, since a much larger clone differs from it by one base. V gene TRBV7-3 combines with J gene TRBJ1-2; possibly TRBD1 for D (6 bases). The germline gives CDR1 SGHTA, CDR2 FQGTGA. The CDR3 is 13 residues long. CDR3 sequence (DNA): TGTACCAGCAGCTTAGGGGGTTCACAAGGCTACACCTTC. Residues: CTSSLGGSQGYTF.

This clonotype has only a few counts. At one end, the junction sequence differs from germline, possibly due to a read error. V and J are TRBV11-2 and TRBJ1-1; TRBD1 is a possible D gene (5 bases). Per the germline V gene, CDR1 is SGHAT and CDR2 is FQNNGV. The CDR3 is made up of 13 amino acids. CDR3 sequence (DNA): TGTGCCAGCAGCCTAGGGGTGAACACTGAAGCTTCCTTT. Encoded protein: CASSLGVNTEASF.

The chain carries TRBV29-1 and TRBJ2-1; no reliable D call. Trimming left V 8 bases short and J 2 bases short, with 10 bases between. CDR3 size: 12 residues. Germline V gives CDR1 SQVTM, CDR2 ANQGSEA. The CDR3 region is CSLRVAYNEQFF. The CDR3 nucleotides read TGCAGCCTCCGTGTGGCCTACAATGAGCAGTTCTTC.

The V gene is TRBV29-1, the J gene TRBJ2-3, with TRBD2 matching over 10 bases. This CDR3 has 14 residues. The germline V gene encodes CDR1 SQVTM and CDR2 ANQGSEA. With V trimmed by 2 bases and J by 3 bases, 2 bases remained unmatched. The CDR3 spells CSVEPGLATDTQYF. The CDR3 coding sequence is TGCAGCGTTGAACCGGGACTAGCGACAGATACGCAGTATTTT.

This clonotype was observed a few times. The chain combines TRBV6-2 or TRBV6-3 with TRBJ1-4, with D possibly TRBD1 on 5 matching bases. The V end lost 10 bases, the J end lost 8 bases, and 20 bases lay between the germline ends. The CDR3 has 14 residues. CDR1 is MNHEY and CDR2 is SVGEGT in the germline V gene. The CDR3 DNA sequence: TGTGCCATCAGAACTGGCAGGGATGGCGAAAAACTGTTTTTT. Its translation: CAIRTGRDGEKLFF.

This clonotype was seen repeatedly, ten times or more. The chain joins TRBV29-1 to TRBJ1-4, with a possible D match to TRBD1 (6 bases). The length of the CDR3 is 14 residues. Trimming pared 7 bases from V and 0 bases from J, leaving 12 bases between. Germline-derived CDR1 and CDR2 are SQVTM and ANQGSEA. CDR3 residues: CSATGFATNEKLFF. The CDR3, as DNA: TGCAGCGCGACAGGTTTTGCAACTAATGAAAAACTGTTTTTT.

About this clonotype itself: A much larger clonotype is one base distant, so this may be a read error. The conserved closing phenylalanine or tryptophan is absent in this CDR3, likely reflecting a read error. The chain couples TRBV27 to TRBJ2-2; the D is unclear. V dropped 1 base and J dropped 3 bases, with 6 bases sitting between them. CDR3 length equals 14 residues. Germline V lookup: CDR1 MNHEY, CDR2 SMNVEV (reference sequence). In DNA, the CDR3 is TGTGCCAGCAGTTTATACACCTACACCGGGGAGCTGTTTTCT. Translating gives CASSLYTYTGELFS.

The chain has TRBV5-1 and TRBJ1-1; D might be TRBD1 (5 bases). CDR1 and CDR2 from the germline V gene are SGHRS and YFSETQ. This CDR3 has 13 residues. Trimming left V 0 bases short and J 6 bases short, with 9 bases between. CDR3 sequence (DNA): TGCGCCAGCAGCTTGGTACGGGACGCTGAAGCTTTCTTT. Amino acid sequence: CASSLVRDAEAFF.

The chain links TRBV6-2 or TRBV6-3 to TRBJ2-1, with TRBD1 matching 8 bases. Per the germline V gene, CDR1 is MNHEY and CDR2 is SVGEGT. The length of the CDR3 is 13 residues. Losses at the gene ends were 5 bases for V and 9 bases for J; bases not matched to a gene: 6. This chain's CDR3 is CASSTGGTGEQFF. CDR3 nucleotides: TGTGCCAGCAGTACAGGGGGTACAGGTGAGCAGTTCTTC.

As to this clonotype: Just one base apart from a much larger clone, this may be a read error. The rearrangement joins TRBV12-3 or TRBV12-4 to TRBJ2-4, with D possibly being TRBD2 (6 bases). This CDR3 region has 15 residues. V dropped 4 bases and J dropped 2 bases, with 12 bases sitting between them. The CDR3 nucleotides read TGTGCCAGCAGTTCCTCCGGGGGACCCAAAAACATTCAGTACTTC. This codes for CASSSSGGPKNIQYF.

This clonotype came up many times. J is TRBJ2-5 and V is TRBV9, with D maybe TRBD1 (7 bases). Trimming left V 5 bases short and J 5 bases short, with 16 bases between. The CDR3 spans 14 residues. CDR1 is SGDLS, CDR2 YYNGEE, per germline. CDR3 nucleotides: TGTGCCAGCAGTAGACAGGGAGGATTGGAGACCCAGTACTTC. Encoded protein: CASSRQGGLETQYF.

There are many counts of this clonotype. The CDR3 region has the DNA TGTGCCAGCAGTCCCTGGGCCATGAACACTGAAGCTTTCTTT. It specifies CASSPWAMNTEAFF. The chain combines TRBV6-1 with TRBJ1-1, with D unclear. CDR1 is MNHNS and CDR2 is SASEGT in the germline V gene. The CDR3 covers 14 residues. The V gene lost 5 bases and the J gene lost 0 bases, with 10 bases spanning the gap.

This clonotype was recorded many times. V is TRBV15 and J is TRBJ2-3, with 10 positions matching TRBD2. The V and J ends lost 8 bases and 7 bases, in that order; junction bases with no gene match: 15. Germline V gives CDR1 LNHNV, CDR2 YYDKDF (reference sequence). There are 16 residues in the CDR3. Here the CDR3 reads CATEVIRAGGRYTQYF. The CDR3 DNA follows: TGTGCCACCGAAGTTATAAGAGCGGGAGGGCGGTATACGCAGTATTTT.

The rearrangement joins TRBV29-1 to TRBJ2-7; D possibly corresponds to TRBD2 (5 bases). The CDR3 spans 13 residues. Trimming removed 1 base at V and 6 bases at J, with 13 bases between. Germline V gene lookup returns CDR1 SQVTM and CDR2 ANQGSEA. As DNA, the CDR3 is TGCAGCGTTGAAGCCCACCCTAGCACCGAGCAGTACTTC. It encodes CSVEAHPSTEQYF.

This clonotype appeared many times. The chain carries TRBV2 and TRBJ2-4; 7 bases align to TRBD2. The germline V gene encodes CDR1 SNHLY and CDR2 FYNNEI. The CDR3 runs 13 residues. After removal of 8 bases from V and 11 bases from J, the junction contained 12 bases not matched to a gene. The CDR3 DNA reads as TGTGCCAGCGCTTCGGGAGGAGGCCCCTTTCAGTACTTC. Amino acid sequence: CASASGGGPFQYF.

There are many counts of this clonotype. The V and J genes are TRBV7-2 and TRBJ1-5; possible D gene TRBD1, 5 bases. The germline V gene encodes CDR1 SGHTA and CDR2 FQGNSA. The CDR3 has 18 amino acids. Trimming stripped 5 bases from V and 4 bases from J, with 24 bases between. CDR3 sequence (DNA): TGTGCCAGCAGCCATGGGGGTCCGAGGGCAGGGAAGAATCAGCCCCAGCATTTT. This codes for CASSHGGPRAGKNQPQHF.

There are a few counts of this clonotype. The rearrangement links TRBV19 to TRBJ2-1, with TRBD2 identical over 7 bases. CDR1 LNHDA and CDR2 SQIVND come from the germline V gene (reference sequence). CDR3 size: 16 residues. J lost 2 bases, V lost 3 bases, and 7 bases had no gene match. This CDR3 is CASSIMWTSAYNEQFF. In DNA form, the CDR3 reads TGTGCCAGTAGTATTATGTGGACTAGTGCCTACAATGAGCAGTTCTTC.

This rearrangement joins TRBV5-4 to TRBJ2-7; TRBD1 matches 10 bases. This CDR3 is 18 amino acids long. With V trimmed by 4 bases and J by 0 bases, 13 bases remained unmatched. The germline gives CDR1 SGHNT, CDR2 YYREEE (reference sequence). CDR3 amino acids: CASSLWRDRGRSSYEQYF. Written as DNA, the CDR3 is TGTGCCAGCAGCCTGTGGCGGGACAGGGGCAGGTCCTCCTACGAGCAGTACTTC.

This clonotype appeared many times. This chain connects TRBV4-2 to TRBJ1-1; D not resolved. The germline CDR1 and CDR2 sequences are LGHNA and YNFKEQ. V shed 0 bases and J shed 0 bases, with 11 bases lying between them. The CDR3 has 16 amino acids. The DNA for the CDR3 is TGTGCCAGCAGCCAAGATGGGGAGTTCTTGAACACTGAAGCTTTCTTT. Translated, it gives CASSQDGEFLNTEAFF.

This clonotype was seen many times. The V and J genes are TRBV4-3 and TRBJ2-5; 7 bases align to TRBD1. The length of the CDR3 is 15 residues. V trimming: 4 bases; J trimming: 2 bases; junction bases outside the gene matches: 7. Germline CDR1 and CDR2: LGHNA and YSLEER. The CDR3 region is CASSRQGQEQETQYF. CDR3 sequence (DNA): TGCGCCAGCAGCCGCCAAGGACAGGAGCAAGAGACCCAGTACTTC.

The rearrangement joins TRBV27 to TRBJ2-7; 12 bases are a match to TRBD1. The germline gives CDR1 MNHEY, CDR2 SMNVEV (reference sequence). CDR3 size: 16 residues. V lost 4 bases and J lost 6; bases outside the gene matches: 10. CDR3 nucleotide sequence: TGTGCCAGCAGTTCTCCGGGACAGGGGGCCCTTATCGAGCAGTACTTC. It codes for CASSSPGQGALIEQYF.

This clonotype was seen at least ten times. The V call is TRBV15, the J call TRBJ2-3; 13 bases match TRBD2. Germline CDR1 reads LNHNV; CDR2 reads YYDKDF (reference sequence). V lost 5 bases, J lost 2 bases, and 4 bases stayed unmatched. There are 16 residues in the CDR3. In nucleotides, the CDR3 is TGTGCCACCAGCGGAGGACTAGCGGGGGTCACAGATACGCAGTATTTT. Amino acids: CATSGGLAGVTDTQYF. The full variable domain, with the rest looked up from reference TRBV15 and TRBJ2-3, is DAMVIQNPRYQVTQFGKPVTLSCSQTLNHNVMYWYQQKSSQAPKLLFHYYDKDFNNEADTPDNFQSRRPNTSFCFLDIRSPGLGDTAMYLCATSGGLAGVTDTQYFGPGTRLTVL.

This clonotype was seen many times. V is TRBV7-2 and J is TRBJ2-3; no clear D. The CDR3 has 14 amino acids. Per the germline V gene, CDR1 is SGHTA and CDR2 is FQGNSA. Trimming stripped 5 bases from V and 4 bases from J, with 13 bases between. The CDR3 loop reads CASSLGPSADTQYF. The CDR3 DNA reads TGTGCCAGCAGCCTTGGGCCCTCCGCAGATACGCAGTATTTT.

This clonotype was observed many times. Its ends do not fully match the called genes, so a read error is possible. The V gene is TRBV6-2 or TRBV6-3, the J gene TRBJ2-3, with 8 bases that match TRBD1. This CDR3 has 15 amino acids. The germline CDR1 and CDR2 sequences are MNHEY and SVGEGT. The CDR3 here is CASSRSGQGLDTQYF. In DNA, the CDR3 is TGTGCCAGCAGCCGATCCGGACAGGGATTAGATACGCAATATTTT.

This clonotype appeared many times. This chain joins TRBV27 and TRBJ2-1; D is possibly TRBD2 (6 bases). CDR3 length: 14 residues. The V end lost 7 bases, the J end lost 1 base, and 11 bases lay between the germline ends. Germline V gives CDR1 MNHEY, CDR2 SMNVEV (reference sequence). The CDR3 DNA reads TGTGCCAGCAAACGTGGACTATCCTACAATGAGCAGTTCTTC. Encoded protein: CASKRGLSYNEQFF.

This clonotype was picked up a small number of times. The chain employs TRBV9 and TRBJ2-3, with D perhaps given as TRBD1 or TRBD2 (5 bases each). The CDR3 runs to 16 residues. Per germline, CDR1 SGDLS and CDR2 YYNGEE. Trimming pared 2 bases from V and 1 base from J, leaving 14 bases between. The CDR3 DNA is TGTGCCAGCAGCGTCTCAGGGAGTCCGGGCACAGATACGCAGTATTTT. Protein product: CASSVSGSPGTDTQYF.